The text below deals with one T cell receptor beta chain. The sample originates from a study of blood T cell repertoires in COVID-19. Background on the study: Samples of COVID-19 (acute and convalescent) were obtained from the United States, Italy and Spain. The cDNA or gDNA used as material had been derived from T cells, B-cell-depleted T cells, or PBMCs.

CDR1 MNHEY and CDR2 SVGEGT come from the germline V gene. The CDR3 loop spans 15 amino acids. After removal of 5 bases from V and 4 bases from J, the junction contained 10 bases not matched to a gene. How the authors handled the data: Amplification from reference gene primers served as the basis for estimated nucleated cell counts. Assay: immunoSEQ multiplex PCR; the TCRdb copy retains only in-frame clones and omits some. V, J and clone size reflect that table, while D and trimming were determined from the DNA. Among some 280,000 clones listed, around 91% were seen once. The chain uses TRBV6-2 or TRBV6-3 and TRBJ1-2, with 7 nucleotides matching TRBD1. The sample comprised peripheral blood. The receptor comes from a woman between 55 and 75 years old with acute or convalescent COVID-19. The CDR3 here is CASSTRTGITYGYTF. The CDR3 nucleotides are TGTGCCAGCAGTACCCGGACAGGAATTACCTATGGCTACACCTTC.